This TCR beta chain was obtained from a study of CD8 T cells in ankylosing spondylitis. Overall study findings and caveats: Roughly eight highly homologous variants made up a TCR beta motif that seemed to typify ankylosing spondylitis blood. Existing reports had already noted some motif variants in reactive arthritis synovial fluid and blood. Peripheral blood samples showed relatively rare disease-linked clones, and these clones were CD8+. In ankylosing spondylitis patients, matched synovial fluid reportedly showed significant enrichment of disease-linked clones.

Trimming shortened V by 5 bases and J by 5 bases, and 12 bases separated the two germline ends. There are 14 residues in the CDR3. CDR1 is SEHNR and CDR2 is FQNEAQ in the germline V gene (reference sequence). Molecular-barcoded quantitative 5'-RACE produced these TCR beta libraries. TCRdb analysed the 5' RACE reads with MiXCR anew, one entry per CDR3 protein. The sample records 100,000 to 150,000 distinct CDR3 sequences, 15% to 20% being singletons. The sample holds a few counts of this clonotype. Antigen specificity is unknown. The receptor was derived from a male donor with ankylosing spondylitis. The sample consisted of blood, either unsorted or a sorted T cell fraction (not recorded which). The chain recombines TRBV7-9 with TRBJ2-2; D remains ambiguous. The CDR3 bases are TGTGCCAGCAGCGAAACAGCGAGAACCGGGGAGCTGTTTTTT. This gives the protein CASSETARTGELFF.